This section outlines one TCR beta chain sequence together with its context. These data are taken from a study of blood T cell repertoires in COVID-19. Overall study: Sources were T cells, B-cell-depleted T cells, or PBMCs; the material itself was cDNA or gDNA.

Sequencing used immunoSEQ multiplex PCR; TCRdb keeps in-frame clones, though not all of them. This sample has more than 45,000 clones, with around 90% found just once. Trimming cost V 3 bases and J 5 bases, with 19 bases left between them. CDR1 MDHEN and CDR2 SYDVKM come from the germline V gene. There are 16 residues in the CDR3. Sample: peripheral blood. This sequence joins TRBV28 and TRBJ1-2, with a possible D match to TRBD1 (5 bases). The source is a man between 60 and 75 years old with acute or convalescent COVID-19. The CDR3 protein is CASSLSLPGRGYGYTF. Here the CDR3 DNA reads TGTGCCAGCAGTTTGTCCCTCCCCGGCCGGGGGTATGGCTACACCTTC.